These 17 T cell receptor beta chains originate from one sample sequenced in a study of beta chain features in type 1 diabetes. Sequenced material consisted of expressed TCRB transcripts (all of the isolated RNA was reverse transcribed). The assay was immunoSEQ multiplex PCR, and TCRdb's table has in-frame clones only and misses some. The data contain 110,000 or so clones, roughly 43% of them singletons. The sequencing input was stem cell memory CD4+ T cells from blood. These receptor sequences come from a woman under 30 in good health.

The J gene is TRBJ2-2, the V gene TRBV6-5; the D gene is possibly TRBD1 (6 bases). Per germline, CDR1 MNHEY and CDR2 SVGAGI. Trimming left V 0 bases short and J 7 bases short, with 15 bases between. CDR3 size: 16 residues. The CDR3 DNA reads TGTGCCAGCAGTTACTCCAACCTTCCAGGGGTCGGGGAGCTGTTTTTT. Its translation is CASSYSNLPGVGELFF.

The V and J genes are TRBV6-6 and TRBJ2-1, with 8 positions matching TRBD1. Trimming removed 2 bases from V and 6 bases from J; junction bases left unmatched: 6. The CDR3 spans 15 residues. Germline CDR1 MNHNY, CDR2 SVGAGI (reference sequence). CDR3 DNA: TGTGCCAGCAGTTACGCGGGACAGGTCGGCAATGAGCAGTTCTTC. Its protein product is CASSYAGQVGNEQFF.

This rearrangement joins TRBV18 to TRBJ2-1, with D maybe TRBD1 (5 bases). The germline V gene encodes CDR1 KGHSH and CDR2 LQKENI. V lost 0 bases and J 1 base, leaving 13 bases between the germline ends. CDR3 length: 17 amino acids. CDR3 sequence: CASSPPVSDRSYNEQFF. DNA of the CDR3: TGTGCCAGCTCACCACCGGTTAGTGACAGATCCTACAATGAGCAGTTCTTC.

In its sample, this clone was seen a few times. Here the CDR3 DNA reads TGTGCCAGCAGGCCACAGGGGTATAGTGAAGCTTTCTTT. It codes for CASRPQGYSEAFF. The chain links TRBV27 to TRBJ1-1; TRBD1 matches 7 bases. V lost 6 bases to trimming and J lost 7 bases; unmatched junction nucleotides: 8. Germline CDR1 MNHEY, CDR2 SMNVEV (reference sequence). The CDR3 has 13 residues.

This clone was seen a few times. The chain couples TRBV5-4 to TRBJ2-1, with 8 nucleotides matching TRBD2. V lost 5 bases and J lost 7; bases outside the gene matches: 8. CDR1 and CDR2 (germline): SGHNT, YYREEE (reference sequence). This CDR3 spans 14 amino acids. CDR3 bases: TGTGCCAGCAGTTTAGTCCCTAGCGGGAATGAGCAGTTCTTC. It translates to CASSLVPSGNEQFF.

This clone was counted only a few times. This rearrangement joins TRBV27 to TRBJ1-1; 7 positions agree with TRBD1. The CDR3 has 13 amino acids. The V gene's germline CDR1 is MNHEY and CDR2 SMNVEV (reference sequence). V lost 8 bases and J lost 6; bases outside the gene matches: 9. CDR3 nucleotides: TGTGCCAGCCGGAGACAGGGAGATTCTGAAGCTTTCTTT. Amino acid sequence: CASRRQGDSEAFF.

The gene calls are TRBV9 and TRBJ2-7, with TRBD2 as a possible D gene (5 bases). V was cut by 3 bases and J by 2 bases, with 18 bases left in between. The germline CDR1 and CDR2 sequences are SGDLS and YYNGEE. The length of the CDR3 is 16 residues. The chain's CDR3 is CASSEPPSAGTYEQYF. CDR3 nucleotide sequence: TGTGCCAGCAGCGAGCCCCCTTCGGCGGGCACCTACGAGCAGTACTTC.

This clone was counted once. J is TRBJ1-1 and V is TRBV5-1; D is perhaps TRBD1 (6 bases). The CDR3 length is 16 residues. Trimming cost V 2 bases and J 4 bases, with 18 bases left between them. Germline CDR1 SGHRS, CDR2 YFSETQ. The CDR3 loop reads CASSFPDPGVSTEAFF. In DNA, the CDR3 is TGCGCCAGCAGCTTCCCAGATCCAGGGGTGAGCACTGAAGCTTTCTTT.

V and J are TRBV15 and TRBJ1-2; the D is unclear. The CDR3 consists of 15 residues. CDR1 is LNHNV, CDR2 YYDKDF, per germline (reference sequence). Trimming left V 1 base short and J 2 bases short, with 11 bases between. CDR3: CATSRGQGGNYGYTF. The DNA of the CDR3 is TGTGCCACCAGCAGAGGTCAAGGAGGGAACTATGGCTACACCTTC.

The CDR3 reads CAWNPSGTQETQYF. The CDR3 nucleotides are TGTGCCTGGAATCCTAGCGGGACCCAAGAGACCCAGTACTTC. J is TRBJ2-5 and V is TRBV30, with 9 bases aligning to TRBD2. Trimming removed 4 bases from V and 1 base from J; junction bases left unmatched: 4. Germline V lookup: CDR1 GTSNPN, CDR2 SVGIG (reference sequence). The CDR3 covers 14 residues.

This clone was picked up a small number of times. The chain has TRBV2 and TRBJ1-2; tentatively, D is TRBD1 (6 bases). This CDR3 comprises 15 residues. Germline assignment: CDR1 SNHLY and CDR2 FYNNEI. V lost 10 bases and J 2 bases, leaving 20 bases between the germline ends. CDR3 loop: CATGYSLGANYGYTF. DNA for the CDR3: TGTGCCACAGGCTACAGTCTGGGGGCCAACTATGGCTACACCTTC.

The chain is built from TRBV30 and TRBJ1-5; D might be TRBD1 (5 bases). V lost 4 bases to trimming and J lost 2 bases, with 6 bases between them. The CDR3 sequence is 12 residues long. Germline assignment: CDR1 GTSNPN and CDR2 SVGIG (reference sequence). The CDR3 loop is CAWKTGNQPQHF. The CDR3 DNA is TGTGCCTGGAAGACAGGCAATCAGCCCCAGCATTTT.

CDR3 protein: CASSVGPGANYGYTF. The CDR3 DNA reads TGTGCCAGCAGCGTAGGACCGGGGGCTAACTATGGCTACACCTTC. The chain couples TRBV9 to TRBJ1-2, with D perhaps TRBD1 (5 bases). CDR3 size: 15 residues. The V end was cut by 0 bases, the J end by 0 bases, with 9 bases between. Per germline, CDR1 SGDLS and CDR2 YYNGEE.

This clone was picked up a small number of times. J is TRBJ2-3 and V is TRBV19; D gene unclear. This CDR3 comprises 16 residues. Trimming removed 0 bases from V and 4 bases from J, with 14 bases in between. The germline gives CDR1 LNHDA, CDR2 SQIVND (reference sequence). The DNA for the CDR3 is TGTGCCAGTAGTATAGAGAGCCTCCTCGGTCCAGATACGCAGTATTTT. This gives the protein CASSIESLLGPDTQYF.

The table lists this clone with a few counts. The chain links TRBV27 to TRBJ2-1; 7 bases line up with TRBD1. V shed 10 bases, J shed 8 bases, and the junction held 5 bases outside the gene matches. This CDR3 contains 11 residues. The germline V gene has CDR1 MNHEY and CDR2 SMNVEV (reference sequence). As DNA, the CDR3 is TGTGCCACCCCTACAGGGGATGAGCAGTTCTTC. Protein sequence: CATPTGDEQFF.

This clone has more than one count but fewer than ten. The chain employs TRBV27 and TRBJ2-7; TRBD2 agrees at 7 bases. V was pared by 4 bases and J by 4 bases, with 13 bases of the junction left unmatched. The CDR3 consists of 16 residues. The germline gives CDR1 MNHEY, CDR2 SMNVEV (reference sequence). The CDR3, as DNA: TGTGCCAGCAGTTCGCTCCCTCCCCCGGGAGGATACGAGCAGTACTTC. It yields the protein CASSSLPPPGGYEQYF.

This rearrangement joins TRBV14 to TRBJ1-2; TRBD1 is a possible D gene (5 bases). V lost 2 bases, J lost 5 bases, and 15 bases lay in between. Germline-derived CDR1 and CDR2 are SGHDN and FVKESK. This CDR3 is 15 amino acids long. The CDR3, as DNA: TGTGCCAGCAGCCAAAACTTTGACAGAATATATGGCTACACCTTC. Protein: CASSQNFDRIYGYTF.